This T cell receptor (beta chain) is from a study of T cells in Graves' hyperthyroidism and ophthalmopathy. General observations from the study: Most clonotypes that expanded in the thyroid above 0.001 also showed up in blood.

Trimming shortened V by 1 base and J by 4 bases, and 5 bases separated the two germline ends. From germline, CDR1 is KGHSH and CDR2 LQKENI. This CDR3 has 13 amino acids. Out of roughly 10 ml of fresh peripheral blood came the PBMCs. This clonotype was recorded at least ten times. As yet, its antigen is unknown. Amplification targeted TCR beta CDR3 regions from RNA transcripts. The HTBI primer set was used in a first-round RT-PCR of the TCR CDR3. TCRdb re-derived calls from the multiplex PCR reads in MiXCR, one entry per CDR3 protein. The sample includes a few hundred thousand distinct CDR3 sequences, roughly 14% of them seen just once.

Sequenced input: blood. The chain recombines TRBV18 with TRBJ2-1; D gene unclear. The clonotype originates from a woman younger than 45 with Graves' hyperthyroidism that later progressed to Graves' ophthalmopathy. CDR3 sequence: CASSPQDYNEQFF. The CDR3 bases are TGTGCCAGCTCACCACAGGATTACAATGAGCAGTTCTTC.